This TCR beta chain was identified during a study of blood T cell repertoires in COVID-19. Looking at the study overall: Sites across the United States, Italy and Spain contributed samples from acute and convalescent COVID-19. T cells, B-cell-depleted T cells, or PBMCs supplied cDNA or gDNA.

The CDR3 is 15 residues long. The junction had 6 bases not matched to a gene; V was cut back by 4 bases and J by 2 bases. In germline, CDR1 is SNHLY, CDR2 FYNNEI. Per the original methods: Estimated nucleated cell counts came from reference gene primer amplification. Sequenced by immunoSEQ multiplex PCR; TCRdb stores in-frame clones only, minus some. V, J and clone size reflect that table, while D and trimming were determined from the DNA. The top ten clones hold more than 4.5% of a sample with some 74,000 clones, more than 80% of them seen once. Sequenced: peripheral blood. This receptor was obtained from a woman older than 75 with active or convalescent COVID-19. The V and J genes are TRBV2 and TRBJ2-7; 9 positions agree with TRBD2. The CDR3 DNA reads as TGTGCCAGCAGTGTTAGCGGGAGAAGCCCCTACGAGCAGTACTTC. It codes for CASSVSGRSPYEQYF.